The clone carrying this T cell receptor beta chain was counted once. Its antigen is currently unknown. All donors qualified as healthy HIV-negative adults and had experienced no recent acute infections or vaccinations. This sample was taken from a study of shared clonotypes between healthy human individuals. Study-wide findings and caveats: Deeper or shallower sequencing was expected to change how clonotypes are shared among donors.

The germline gives CDR1 GTSNPN, CDR2 SVGIG (reference sequence). With V trimmed by 0 bases and J by 7 bases, 9 bases remained unmatched. The length of the CDR3 is 15 residues. An even split of each subset's genomic DNA across several immunoSEQ plates was performed. Under the authors' procedure: Junction-only sequences without quality scores came from ImmunoSEQ, so filtering differed. Clones were sequenced by immunoSEQ multiplex PCR, and TCRdb holds only the in-frame ones, with some missing. V, J and clone size derive from that table, while D and trimming were established from the DNA sequence. This sample carries more than 2 million clones, roughly 94% of them seen once, and the ten largest clones take 0.1% to 0.15%.

The chain employs TRBV30 and TRBJ2-3, with 8 bases lining up with TRBD2. The sequencing input was naive CD4+ T cells sorted from blood. Indicated subset: CD45RA+ positively selected. This TCR was recovered from a man younger than 35 in good health. This chain's CDR3 is CAWSVLAGGRNTQYF. CDR3 sequence (DNA): TGTGCCTGGAGTGTACTGGCGGGGGGAAGGAATACGCAGTATTTT.